A single sample is the source of the 17 T cell receptor beta chains below, sequenced in a study of CD8 T cells in ankylosing spondylitis. MiXCR, run by TCRdb on the 5' RACE reads, gives a single entry per CDR3 protein. The sample consists of under 150,000 distinct CDR3 sequences, roughly 8% of them appearing once. The specimen was synovial fluid, either unsorted or a sorted T cell fraction (not recorded which). Every receptor here comes from a male donor with ankylosing spondylitis.

This clonotype has only a few counts. The rearrangement uses TRBV20-1 and TRBJ2-7; 11 bases agree with TRBD1. This CDR3 is built from 13 residues. Germline CDR1 reads DFQATT; CDR2 reads SNEGSKA (reference sequence). With 6 bases clipped from V and 3 bases from J, the junction kept 4 bases outside the gene matches. The CDR3 coding sequence is TGCAGTGCCCTGGGGACAGGGGGCTACGAGCAGTACTTC. Residues: CSALGTGGYEQYF.

The chain is built from TRBV20-1 and TRBJ2-5; D not certain. V lost 4 bases, J lost 2 bases, and 14 bases lay in between. This CDR3 comprises 14 residues. Germline V gene lookup returns CDR1 DFQATT and CDR2 SNEGSKA (reference sequence). The DNA for the CDR3 is TGCAGTGCTACCTTCATGGACGGACAAGAGACCCAGTACTTC. Translation: CSATFMDGQETQYF.

This clonotype has just a few counts. The chain uses TRBV20-1 and TRBJ1-5; 10 bases map to TRBD1. After removal of 4 bases from V and 6 bases from J, the junction contained 9 bases not matched to a gene. CDR1 and CDR2 from the germline V gene are DFQATT and SNEGSKA (reference sequence). The CDR3 extends over 15 amino acids. The CDR3 DNA reads TGCAGTGCTATAAGGACAGGGGGTAAAAGTCAGCCCCAGCATTTT. Translation: CSAIRTGGKSQPQHF.

This clonotype was seen repeatedly, ten times or more. This sequence joins TRBV28 and TRBJ2-7; 7 bases are a match to TRBD1. With 3 bases clipped from V and 0 bases from J, the junction kept 14 bases outside the gene matches. This CDR3 spans 18 amino acids. Per germline, CDR1 MDHEN and CDR2 SYDVKM. Here the CDR3 reads CASSFGVKGAASSYEQYF. The CDR3 DNA reads as TGTGCCAGCAGTTTTGGAGTAAAGGGGGCGGCAAGCTCCTACGAGCAGTACTTC. Using reference TRBV28 and TRBJ2-7 for the parts outside the CDR3, the full variable domain is DVKVTQSSRYLVKRTGEKVFLECVQDMDHENMFWYRQDPGLGLRLIYFSYDVKMKEKGDIPEGYSVSREKKERFSLILESASTNQTSMYLCASSFGVKGAASSYEQYFGPGTRLTVT.

This clonotype was seen ten or more times. This rearrangement joins TRBV3-1 to TRBJ1-5; possible D gene TRBD1, 5 bases. V lost 2 bases and J 7 bases, leaving 27 bases between the germline ends. Per germline, CDR1 LGHDT and CDR2 YNNKEL (reference sequence). This CDR3 has 19 residues. CDR3 sequence: CASSQPSKGRCLYLQPQHF. CDR3 in DNA: TGTGCCAGCAGCCAACCTTCAAAGGGGAGGTGCTTGTATCTACAGCCCCAGCATTTT.

This chain uses TRBV27 with TRBJ2-3; D uncertain. V was shortened by 3 bases and J by 8 bases, with 12 bases between the two germline ends. CDR1 and CDR2 (germline): MNHEY, SMNVEV (reference sequence). CDR3 size: 13 residues. The CDR3 loop reads CASSLTSEVTQYF. CDR3 DNA: TGTGCCAGCAGTTTGACTTCTGAGGTTACGCAGTATTTT.

This clonotype was recorded a few times. The CDR3 protein is CASSQEALSSGTTYEQYF. The CDR3 nucleotides are TGTGCCAGCAGCCAAGAGGCTCTGTCTAGCGGGACTACTTACGAGCAGTACTTC. The genes are TRBV4-2 and TRBJ2-7, with TRBD2 matching over 9 bases. V lost 0 bases, J lost 4 bases, and 13 bases stayed unmatched. Germline lookup yields CDR1 LGHNA and CDR2 YNFKEQ. This CDR3 is built from 18 residues.

This clonotype was detected ten times or more. The chain combines TRBV12-3 or TRBV12-4 with TRBJ1-5; no clear D. V was trimmed by 5 bases and J by 0 bases, leaving 11 bases between them. The CDR3 length is 15 residues. CDR3 residues: CASSRDGYSNQPQHF. The CDR3 DNA is TGTGCCAGCAGTCGTGACGGATATAGCAATCAGCCCCAGCATTTT.

In this sample, this clonotype turned up a few times. This chain connects TRBV24-1 to TRBJ1-2, with D tentatively TRBD1 (6 bases). CDR1 and CDR2 (germline): KGHDR, SFDVKD. The CDR3 totals 14 residues. Trimming left V 4 bases short and J 2 bases short, with 10 bases between. CDR3 amino acids: CATSDPGQNYGYTF. The CDR3 DNA is TGTGCCACCAGTGACCCTGGACAGAACTATGGCTACACCTTC.

In this sample, this clonotype turned up a few times. The CDR3 here is CAWTLSGANVLTF. As DNA, the CDR3 is TGTGCCTGGACCTTGAGTGGGGCCAACGTCCTGACTTTC. This chain joins TRBV30 and TRBJ2-6; D remains ambiguous. Germline V gene data show CDR1 as GTSNPN and CDR2 as SVGIG (reference sequence). The CDR3 consists of 13 residues. V lost 4 bases to trimming and J lost 3 bases, with 7 bases between them.

The table lists this clonotype with many counts. This rearrangement joins TRBV20-1 to TRBJ2-7, with TRBD2 matching 13 bases. Germline V gives CDR1 DFQATT, CDR2 SNEGSKA (reference sequence). V trimming: 5 bases; J trimming: 3 bases; junction bases outside the gene matches: 16. This CDR3 comprises 18 residues. The CDR3 DNA follows: TGCAGTGCTGGCAAGATCGGACTAGCGGGAGCCCCGGACTACGAGCAGTACTTC. Its translation: CSAGKIGLAGAPDYEQYF.

This clonotype occurred a few times. The chain has TRBV5-5 and TRBJ2-7, with D unresolved. In germline, CDR1 is SGHKS, CDR2 YYEKEE (reference sequence). V gave up 0 bases and J gave up 3 bases, with 13 bases separating them. This CDR3 region has 15 residues. CDR3 residues: CASSLADGGNYEQYF. In nucleotides, the CDR3 is TGTGCCAGCAGCTTGGCCGATGGCGGAAACTACGAGCAGTACTTC.

This clonotype appeared a few times. J is TRBJ2-1 and V is TRBV6-2 or TRBV6-3, with 7 bases lining up with TRBD2. The CDR3 runs to 10 residues. Germline V CDR1 and CDR2: MNHEY, SVGEGT. V lost 8 bases, J lost 8 bases, and 0 bases stayed unmatched. CDR3 sequence (DNA): TGTGCCAGCGGGAGGGATGAGCAGTTCTTC. Translated, it gives CASGRDEQFF.

This clonotype was observed many times. This chain joins TRBV29-1 and TRBJ2-7; D is possibly TRBD1 or TRBD2 (5 bases each). The CDR3 loop spans 15 amino acids. Trimming left V 5 bases short and J 2 bases short, with 19 bases between. The germline gives CDR1 SQVTM, CDR2 ANQGSEA. CDR3 bases: TGCAGCGTTCAACCCAGGTGGGGGAGTACCTACGAGCAGTACTTC. Amino acids: CSVQPRWGSTYEQYF.

The sample holds many counts of this clonotype. The V and J genes are TRBV7-6 and TRBJ1-6, with no clear D. The V gene lost 1 base and the J gene lost 11 bases, with 9 bases spanning the gap. Germline values: CDR1 SGHVS, CDR2 FNYEAQ. This CDR3 has 13 residues. CDR3 DNA sequence: TGTGCCAGCAGCTTAGATGCCAGTACACCCCTCCACTTT. Its translation is CASSLDASTPLHF.

In its sample, this clonotype was seen many times. The rearrangement links TRBV14 to TRBJ2-5; possibly TRBD2 for D (5 bases). V was clipped by 1 base and J by 5 bases, with 11 bases between them. This CDR3 contains 14 residues. The germline CDR1 and CDR2 sequences are SGHDN and FVKESK. CDR3 sequence reads: CASSQVRTGETQYF. Written as DNA, the CDR3 is TGTGCCAGCAGCCAAGTCCGGACGGGGGAGACCCAGTACTTC.

This clonotype was detected many times. J is TRBJ1-5 and V is TRBV6-1; a weak D match, TRBD1 (5 bases). V gave up 5 bases and J gave up 1 base, with 15 bases separating them. Germline-derived CDR1 and CDR2 are MNHNS and SASEGT. The CDR3 sequence is 16 residues long. The CDR3: CASSTRRGASNQPQHF. The CDR3 nucleotides read TGTGCCAGCAGTACGAGGAGGGGCGCCAGCAATCAGCCCCAGCATTTT.